A selection of T cell receptor beta chains follows, all from one sample in a study of T cell responses to AZD1222 COVID-19 vaccine. Repertoires were generated with immunoSEQ multiplex PCR, while TCRdb's copy carries only in-frame clones and drops some. The repertoire includes 150,000 to 200,000 clones, 87% of them detected once, and less than 3% sits in the top ten. Sample: peripheral blood, taken on day 0 of AZD1222 vaccination. The receptor source for this set is an adult in good health. Each CDR3 is given without its conserved first and last residue.

>TRBJ2-1|TRBV6-1
ASSEWGGGLKNEQF
>TRBJ2-3|TRBV29-1
SVVALALYAVTDTQY
>TRBJ1-2|TRBV19
ASTPGPPTRANYGYT
>TRBJ1-2|TRBV9
ASSAREARGYT
>TRBJ1-1|TRBV14
ASSQVRGRTVNTEAF
>TRBJ2-1|TRBV2
AGGEASGRNEQF
>TRBJ2-1|TRBV19
ASSISGRKFDEQF
>TRBJ1-2|TRBV27
ASSSVPQGGVGYT
>TRBJ2-1|TRBV19
ASSPRTGEQF
>TRBJ1-6|TRBV15
ATSRDSRSYNSPLH
>TRBJ1-2|TRBV5-1
ASSLGQGLGYT
>TRBJ2-1|TRBV5-4
ASSSPSPRGYNEQF
>TRBJ2-7|TRBV5-1
ASRPDRGQLYEQY
>TRBJ1-2|TRBV28
ASSTRNGGYT
>TRBJ1-1|TRBV19
ASSLLSRGPEAF
>TRBJ2-7|TRBV12-3/TRBV12-4
ASSWGEDYEQY
>TRBJ2-7|TRBV6-5
ASRDRVSYEQY
>TRBJ1-6|TRBV29-1
SVRTGGNSPLH
>TRBJ2-3|TRBV3-1/TRBV3-2
ASSQEPVGGTDTQY
>TRBJ2-7|TRBV11-2
ASSLVGIGNEQY
>TRBJ1-2|TRBV12-3/TRBV12-4
ASSLQSGGYT
>TRBJ1-5|TRBV15
ATSRDGVVNQPQH
>TRBJ2-1|TRBV4-1
ASSQEGRTLGQF
>TRBJ1-2|TRBV19
ASSMKRQWDYGYT
>TRBJ2-1|TRBV7-9
ASSLEGRGF
>TRBJ2-1|TRBV21-1
ASSKRTSGRAGVDYNEQF
>TRBJ1-2|TRBV19
ASNHRGYT
>TRBJ1-1|TRBV20-1
SASLGPATEAF
>TRBJ2-1|TRBV4-1
ASSQEGREVDEQF
>TRBJ1-1|TRBV14
ASSQVVSGYGNEAF
>TRBJ2-3|TRBV11-1
ASSPQYGSDTQY
>TRBJ1-5|TRBV19
ASSPGRGMGNQPQH
>TRBJ2-3|TRBV6-1
ASSEWGQRGTDTQY
>TRBJ2-1|TRBV7-6
ASSLPLAGDNEQF
>TRBJ2-1|TRBV19
ASSATGGSYNEQF
>TRBJ1-2|TRBV5-1
ASRPDGANYGYT
>TRBJ1-2|TRBV15
ATSRDRDRGAYGYT
>TRBJ2-5|TRBV6-2/TRBV6-3
ASSYGVGTQY
>TRBJ2-7|TRBV9
ASSELGTPSSYEQY
>TRBJ2-7|TRBV29-1
SVELAGNLGDYEQY
>TRBJ1-4|TRBV2
ASSGRHNEKLF